These 23 T cell receptor beta chains share one sample of origin, sequenced in a study of beta chain features in type 1 diabetes. General study findings and limits: Across all four CD4+ subsets, people with type 1 diabetes showed modestly shorter TCRB CDR3s.

Their cognate antigens are unknown. As every portion of the isolated RNA was reverse transcribed, the sequencing read expressed TCRB transcripts. Data came from immunoSEQ multiplex PCR; TCRdb stores just in-frame clones and leaves some out. The sample yields 130,000 or so clones, 9% seen once. Specimen: central memory CD4+ T cells from blood. These receptors originate from a man aged 25 to 40 with type 1 diabetes.

This clone has only a few counts. The J gene is TRBJ2-3, the V gene TRBV28; possibly TRBD2 for D (6 bases). The V gene lost 5 bases and the J gene lost 6 bases, with 12 bases spanning the gap. The CDR3 is 13 residues long. Germline CDR1 is MDHEN and CDR2 is SYDVKM. CDR3 in amino acids: CASSQTRLDTQYF. The CDR3 DNA is TGTGCCAGCAGTCAGACTAGGCTGGATACGCAGTATTTT.

This clone occurred a few times. The sample has other DNA sequences that encode this CDR3 too. This chain joins TRBV5-1 and TRBJ2-1; 9 bases agree with TRBD1. The CDR3 is 16 residues long. Per germline, CDR1 SGHRS and CDR2 YFSETQ. The V segment lost 3 bases and the J segment 1 base; nucleotides outside the gene matches: 5. DNA for the CDR3: TGCGCCAGCAGCTCCGCCGGGACAGGGTCCTACAATGAGCAGTTCTTC. Its protein product is CASSSAGTGSYNEQFF.

There are a few counts of this clone. The chain recombines TRBV12-5 with TRBJ1-6, with 10 bases matching TRBD1. The CDR3 runs 16 residues. V dropped 6 bases and J dropped 10; count of bases not matched to a gene: 12. From germline, CDR1 is LGHNT and CDR2 FRNRAP. CDR3 DNA: TGTGCTAGTGGAATCGATACCGGGACAGGGGTGTCACCCCTCCACTTT. It is translated as CASGIDTGTGVSPLHF.

This clone was counted many times. Different DNA sequences within this sample yield the same CDR3. J is TRBJ1-4 and V is TRBV28; 8 nucleotides align to TRBD1. CDR3 length: 14 residues. J lost 6 bases, V lost 5 bases, and 5 bases had no gene match. CDR1 is MDHEN, CDR2 SYDVKM, per germline. The CDR3 DNA reads as TGTGCCAGCAGTCTGGACAGGGAAGATGAAAAACTGTTTTTT. Its protein product is CASSLDREDEKLFF.

This clone was recorded a few times. The chain carries TRBV7-9 and TRBJ1-1, with a weak D call TRBD1 (5 bases). Germline CDR1 SEHNR, CDR2 FQNEAQ (reference sequence). V was shortened by 1 base and J by 1 base, with 10 bases between the two germline ends. The CDR3 has 15 residues. Here the CDR3 DNA reads TGTGCCAGCAGCTTAGTTTCAGGGAAGAACACTGAAGCTTTCTTT. It translates to CASSLVSGKNTEAFF. Using reference TRBV7-9 and TRBJ1-1 for the parts outside the CDR3, the full variable domain is DTGVSQNPRHKITKRGQNVTFRCDPISEHNRLYWYRQTLGQGPEFLTYFQNEAQLEKSRLLSDRFSAERPKGSFSTLEIQRTEQGDSAMYLCASSLVSGKNTEAFFGQGTRLTVV.

The chain links TRBV2 to TRBJ1-5, with 7 bases fitting TRBD1. In germline, CDR1 is SNHLY, CDR2 FYNNEI. The CDR3 length is 14 residues. J gave up 4 bases and V 7 bases, and 7 bases lay outside the gene matches. CDR3 in DNA: TGTGCCAGCACTAGACAGGGAGAGAATCAGCCCCAGCATTTT. Its protein product is CASTRQGENQPQHF. Combining the CDR3 with reference TRBV2 and TRBJ1-5 gives the whole variable domain EPEVTQTPSHQVTQMGQEVILRCVPISNHLYFYWYRQILGQKVEFLVSFYNNEISEKSEIFDDQFSVERPDGSNFTLKIRSTKLEDSAMYFCASTRQGENQPQHFGDGTRLSIL.

The sample holds many counts of this clone. This chain connects TRBV7-9 to TRBJ2-7; the D is unclear. There are 13 residues in the CDR3. Trimming removed 5 bases at V and 0 bases at J, with 8 bases between. The germline V gene encodes CDR1 SEHNR and CDR2 FQNEAQ (reference sequence). The CDR3 DNA is TGTGCCAGCAGCATCGACAACTCCTACGAGCAGTACTTC. It codes for CASSIDNSYEQYF.

This clone has more than one count but fewer than ten. DNA for the CDR3: TGTGCCAGTAGTAGGAGTCTAGCGGGGACCGGGGAGCTGTTTTTT. Its translation is CASSRSLAGTGELFF. This chain connects TRBV19 to TRBJ2-2; TRBD2 agrees at 9 bases. In germline, CDR1 is LNHDA, CDR2 SQIVND (reference sequence). The CDR3 runs 15 residues. With 4 bases clipped from V and 5 bases from J, the junction kept 5 bases outside the gene matches.

The chain carries TRBV18 and TRBJ1-5; no firm D call. This CDR3 spans 15 amino acids. V was cut by 5 bases and J by 0 bases, with 11 bases left in between. Germline V CDR1 and CDR2: KGHSH, LQKENI. CDR3 sequence reads: CASSTSGSSNQPQHF. The CDR3 nucleotides are TGTGCCAGCTCAACCAGTGGTTCTAGCAATCAGCCCCAGCATTTT.

This clone was seen a few times. This rearrangement joins TRBV6-5 to TRBJ1-6; possibly TRBD1 for D (6 bases). The CDR3 runs to 14 residues. Germline loops: CDR1 MNHEY, CDR2 SVGAGI. Trimming removed 4 bases at V and 8 bases at J, with 12 bases between. The CDR3 spells CASSSRGWDSPLHF. CDR3 coding DNA: TGTGCCAGCAGTTCAAGGGGGTGGGATTCACCCCTCCACTTT.

For the CDR3, the DNA is TGTGCCAGCTCACCTTTGCTCGGGACAGGTGATTACGAGCAGTACTTC. Its protein product is CASSPLLGTGDYEQYF. This chain joins TRBV18 and TRBJ2-7; TRBD1 matches at 8 bases. Unmatched junction bases numbered 11, after V lost 3 bases and J lost 4 bases. In germline, CDR1 is KGHSH, CDR2 LQKENI. The CDR3 has 16 residues.

This clone has more than one count but fewer than ten. This CDR3 is CASSQDRGSSPLHF. CDR3 coding DNA: TGCGCCAGCAGCCAAGATAGAGGGAGTTCACCCCTCCACTTT. This rearrangement joins TRBV4-3 to TRBJ1-6; D is unclear. The CDR3 is made up of 14 amino acids. Germline CDR1 and CDR2: LGHNA and YSLEER. The V gene lost 0 bases and the J gene lost 9 bases, with 9 bases spanning the gap.

The chain carries TRBV10-3 and TRBJ2-1, with 12 positions matching TRBD1. This CDR3 spans 17 amino acids. With 7 bases clipped from V and 1 base from J, the junction kept 8 bases outside the gene matches. Germline CDR1 and CDR2: ENHRY and SYGVKD. The CDR3: CAIMGQGATESYNEQFF. The CDR3 nucleotides read TGTGCCATCATGGGACAGGGGGCGACGGAATCCTACAATGAGCAGTTCTTC.

The CDR3 DNA reads as TGTGCCAGCAGCTTACAGGGGGTTAATACCGGGGAGCTGTTTTTT. Translated, it gives CASSLQGVNTGELFF. The rearrangement uses TRBV7-3 and TRBJ2-2, with 7 nucleotides matching TRBD1. V gave up 2 bases and J gave up 5 bases; unmatched junction bases: 5. The germline CDR1 and CDR2 sequences are SGHTA and FQGTGA. The CDR3 is 15 amino acids.

This clone showed up just a few times. This chain links TRBV4-1 with TRBJ2-3, with TRBD2 as a possible D gene (5 bases). Germline V lookup: CDR1 MGHRA, CDR2 YSYEKL. This CDR3 has 16 residues. V was cut by 1 base and J by 1 base, with 12 bases left in between. The CDR3, as DNA: TGCGCCAGCAGCCAAGTGAGCGGAGAGGGCACAGATACGCAGTATTTT. This translates into CASSQVSGEGTDTQYF.

The rearrangement joins TRBV28 to TRBJ2-2; D possibly corresponds to TRBD1 (6 bases). Deletions cut 4 bases from V and 6 bases from J, with 18 bases between. The CDR3 has 16 residues. Germline CDR1 reads MDHEN; CDR2 reads SYDVKM. The CDR3 sequence: CASSSLSAGAPGELFF. CDR3 nucleotide sequence: TGTGCCAGCAGTTCCCTATCGGCAGGGGCTCCCGGGGAGCTGTTTTTT.

This clone turned up a few times. V usage is TRBV29-1 and J usage is TRBJ2-3; D is possibly TRBD2 (5 bases). V lost 6 bases, J lost 6 bases, and 25 bases lay in between. Looked up from germline, CDR1 is SQVTM and CDR2 is ANQGSEA. The CDR3 contains 16 residues. The CDR3, as DNA: TGCAGCGTCACATCTAGCCGCGTACCTAGAGTGGATACGCAGTATTTT. Translation: CSVTSSRVPRVDTQYF.

This clone turned up a few times. The CDR3 here is CASRQESSGNTIYF. In DNA form, the CDR3 reads TGTGCCAGTAGGCAGGAAAGCTCTGGAAACACCATATATTTT. The chain couples TRBV19 to TRBJ1-3; D gene uncertain. The ends were cut back, 6 bases at V and 0 bases at J, with 9 bases in the middle. Germline V CDR1 and CDR2: LNHDA, SQIVND (reference sequence). This CDR3 region has 14 residues.

This clone has more than one count but fewer than ten. This rearrangement joins TRBV5-1 to TRBJ2-2, with 7 bases fitting TRBD1. The V segment lost 4 bases and the J segment 0 bases; nucleotides outside the gene matches: 6. Germline V gives CDR1 SGHRS, CDR2 YFSETQ. The CDR3 loop spans 16 amino acids. The CDR3 protein is CASSRGQTSNTGELFF. For the CDR3, the DNA is TGCGCCAGCAGCAGGGGACAGACCTCGAACACCGGGGAGCTGTTTTTT.

In DNA form, the CDR3 reads TGCGCCAGCAGCCAAGAAGACAGCCCCTACAATGAGCAGTTCTTC. Translation gives CASSQEDSPYNEQFF. The chain employs TRBV4-3 and TRBJ2-1, with a possible D match to TRBD1 (5 bases). V was trimmed by 0 bases and J by 2 bases, leaving 8 bases between them. CDR3 length equals 15 residues. The germline gives CDR1 LGHNA, CDR2 YSLEER.

The rearrangement joins TRBV6-6 to TRBJ2-6; D not certain. The CDR3 consists of 15 residues. V was trimmed by 4 bases and J by 0 bases, leaving 7 bases between them. From germline, CDR1 is MNHNY and CDR2 SVGAGI (reference sequence). The chain's CDR3 is CASSSMNSGANVLTF. The CDR3 region has the DNA TGTGCCAGCAGTTCTATGAACTCTGGGGCCAACGTCCTGACTTTC.

A few counts support this clone. The gene calls are TRBV2 and TRBJ2-3; D remains unclear. Trimming left V 6 bases short and J 6 bases short, with 10 bases between. Germline-derived CDR1 and CDR2 are SNHLY and FYNNEI. CDR3 length: 12 residues. The CDR3 here is CASSKYWDTQYF. CDR3 nucleotides: TGTGCCAGCAGCAAATACTGGGATACGCAGTATTTT.

V and J are TRBV4-1 and TRBJ2-2; D is undetermined. The length of the CDR3 is 15 residues. The V gene's germline CDR1 is MGHRA and CDR2 YSYEKL. V was pared by 1 base and J by 2 bases, with 8 bases between. The CDR3 bases are TGCGCCAGCAGCCAAGTCCCCACTAACACCGGGGAGCTGTTTTTT. It yields the protein CASSQVPTNTGELFF.